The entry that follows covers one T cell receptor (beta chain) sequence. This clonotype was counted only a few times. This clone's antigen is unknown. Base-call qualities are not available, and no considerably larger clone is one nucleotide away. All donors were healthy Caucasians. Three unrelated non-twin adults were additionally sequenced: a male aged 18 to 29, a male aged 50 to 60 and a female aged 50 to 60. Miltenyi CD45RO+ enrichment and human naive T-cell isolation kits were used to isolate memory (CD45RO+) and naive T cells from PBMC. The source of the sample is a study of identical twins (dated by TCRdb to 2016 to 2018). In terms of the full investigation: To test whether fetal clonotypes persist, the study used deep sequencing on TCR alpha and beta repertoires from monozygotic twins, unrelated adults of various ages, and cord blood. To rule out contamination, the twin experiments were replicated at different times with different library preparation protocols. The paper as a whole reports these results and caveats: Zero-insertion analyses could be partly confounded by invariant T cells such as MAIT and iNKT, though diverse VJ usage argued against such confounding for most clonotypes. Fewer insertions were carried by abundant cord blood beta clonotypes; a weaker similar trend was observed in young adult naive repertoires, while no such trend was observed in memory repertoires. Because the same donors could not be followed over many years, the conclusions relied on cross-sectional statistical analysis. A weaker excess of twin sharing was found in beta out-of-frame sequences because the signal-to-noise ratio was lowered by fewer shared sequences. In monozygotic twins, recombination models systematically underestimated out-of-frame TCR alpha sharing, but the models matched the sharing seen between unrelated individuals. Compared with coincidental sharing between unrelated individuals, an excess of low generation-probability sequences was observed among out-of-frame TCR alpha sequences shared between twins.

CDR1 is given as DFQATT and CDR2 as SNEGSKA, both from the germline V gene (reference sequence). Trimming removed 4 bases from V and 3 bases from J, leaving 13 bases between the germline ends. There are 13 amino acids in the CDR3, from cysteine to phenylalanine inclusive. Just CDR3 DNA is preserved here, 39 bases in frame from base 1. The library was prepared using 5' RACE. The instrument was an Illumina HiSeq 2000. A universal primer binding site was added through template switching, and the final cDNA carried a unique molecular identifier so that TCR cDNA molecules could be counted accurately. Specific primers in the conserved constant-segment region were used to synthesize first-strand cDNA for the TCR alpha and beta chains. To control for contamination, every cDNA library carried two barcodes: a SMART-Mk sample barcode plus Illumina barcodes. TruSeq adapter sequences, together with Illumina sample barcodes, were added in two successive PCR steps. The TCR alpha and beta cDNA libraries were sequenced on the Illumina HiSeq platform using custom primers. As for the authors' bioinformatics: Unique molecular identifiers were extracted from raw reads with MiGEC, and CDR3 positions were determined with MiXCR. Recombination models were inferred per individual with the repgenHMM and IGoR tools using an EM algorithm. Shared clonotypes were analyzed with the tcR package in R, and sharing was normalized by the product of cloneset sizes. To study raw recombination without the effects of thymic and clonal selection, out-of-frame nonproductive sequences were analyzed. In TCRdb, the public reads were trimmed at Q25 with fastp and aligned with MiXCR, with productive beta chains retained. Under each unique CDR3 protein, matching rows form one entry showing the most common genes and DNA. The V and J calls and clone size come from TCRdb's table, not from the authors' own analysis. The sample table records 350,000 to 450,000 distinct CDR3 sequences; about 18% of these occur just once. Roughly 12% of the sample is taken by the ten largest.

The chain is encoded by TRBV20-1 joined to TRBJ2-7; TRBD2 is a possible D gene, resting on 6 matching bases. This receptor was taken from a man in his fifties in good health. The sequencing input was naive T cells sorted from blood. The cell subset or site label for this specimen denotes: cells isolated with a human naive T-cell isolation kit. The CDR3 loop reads CSATPSANYEQYF. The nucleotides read TGCAGTGCTACTCCTAGCGCCAACTACGAGCAGTACTTC.